Described below is a single T cell receptor beta chain sequence and its context. The antigen is undetermined. The CDR3 runs to 14 residues. With 2 bases removed from V and 3 bases from J, the gap between germline ends came to 8 bases. CDR1 is MNHNS and CDR2 is SASEGT in the germline V gene. TCRdb keeps only in-frame clones here, not all; method: immunoSEQ multiplex PCR. The sample lists 150,000 or so clones, approximately 90% occurring once. This specimen comes from a study of T cell responses to AZD1222 COVID-19 vaccine. Study observations and caveats: It was only a handful of AZD1222 recipients who were seropositive at baseline. Unmutated variant regions are reportedly the target of nearly half of TCRs that are spike-specific. Clonal diversity may have been underestimated in mostly white British donors.

The sequencing here drew on peripheral blood, taken 28 days after the second AZD1222 dose. The chain employs TRBV6-1 and TRBJ1-5; tentative D call: TRBD1 (5 bases). This clonotype originated in an adult who received the AZD1222 COVID-19 vaccine. The CDR3 DNA follows: TGTGCCAGCAGTGAACGGGGGAACAATCAGCCCCAGCATTTT. Its translation: CASSERGNNQPQHF.